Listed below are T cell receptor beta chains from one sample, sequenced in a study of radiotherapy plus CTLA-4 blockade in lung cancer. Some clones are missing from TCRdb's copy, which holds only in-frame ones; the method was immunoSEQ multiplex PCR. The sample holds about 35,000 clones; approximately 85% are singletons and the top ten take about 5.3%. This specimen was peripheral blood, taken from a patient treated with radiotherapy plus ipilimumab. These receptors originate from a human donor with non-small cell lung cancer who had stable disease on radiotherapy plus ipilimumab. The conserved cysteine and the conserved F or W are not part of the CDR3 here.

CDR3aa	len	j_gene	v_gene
ASSQATPQQGSGYGYT	16	TRBJ1-2	TRBV4-2
ASSPPDRGEGYT	12	TRBJ1-2	TRBV7-9
AWKSGENSPLH	11	TRBJ1-6	TRBV30
ASSQGTGRRTDTQY	14	TRBJ2-3	TRBV4-3
ASTQGGPTTQPQH	13	TRBJ1-5	TRBV28
SVGGEQGVRETQY	13	TRBJ2-5	TRBV29-1
ASSLSGTGGTGELF	14	TRBJ2-2	TRBV5-1
ASSTSTGSTEKLF	13	TRBJ1-4	TRBV2
ASSQSGTALNTGELF	15	TRBJ2-2	TRBV5-1
ATQTGSSYEQY	11	TRBJ2-7	TRBV19
ASSSIVGNTIY	11	TRBJ1-3	TRBV7-3
ASSLAGEDTQY	11	TRBJ2-3	TRBV7-8
ASSEPGGFGNQPQH	14	TRBJ1-5	TRBV6-1
ASSSSTSLDRVHNEQF	16	TRBJ2-1	TRBV5-1
ASSLVGRTTDTQY	13	TRBJ2-3	TRBV5-6
ASMRGLDPVYEQY	13	TRBJ2-7	TRBV2
ASTIGLAGGLETQY	14	TRBJ2-5	TRBV9
ASRSRARDGNTIY	13	TRBJ1-3	TRBV27
AWSLTGRDTEAF	12	TRBJ1-1	TRBV30
ASSLVMEPYEQY	12	TRBJ2-7	TRBV5-1
ASSLGTSGRLYNEQF	15	TRBJ2-1	TRBV27
ASSATGRDNYEQY	13	-	TRBV19
ASSFPGEGYGYT	12	TRBJ1-2	TRBV28
ASSTGGGTDTQY	12	TRBJ2-3	TRBV28
ASSYRQGYEQY	11	TRBJ2-7	TRBV6-5
ASSLFAGAFYEQY	13	TRBJ2-7	TRBV28
ASSRNRAPGEDTQY	14	TRBJ2-3	TRBV7-9
AWARENNQPQH	11	TRBJ1-5	TRBV30
ASSPPGGINQPQH	13	TRBJ1-5	TRBV28
ASSQDSSYGYT	11	TRBJ1-2	TRBV5-1
ASSLSPPGADGQPQH	15	TRBJ1-5	TRBV7-2
ASSAAGLGYNEQF	13	TRBJ2-1	TRBV9
ASSFPGQGSNQPQH	14	TRBJ1-5	TRBV28
ASGGDTSYEQY	11	TRBJ2-7	TRBV5-6
ASSRLGGANVLT	12	TRBJ2-6	TRBV7-6
ARDTGANSGNTIY	13	TRBJ1-3	TRBV18
ASSSQGAGQPQH	12	TRBJ1-5	TRBV28
ASSAGQGVPYGYT	13	TRBJ1-2	TRBV5-1
ASSRRGESTDTQY	13	TRBJ2-3	TRBV9
ASSTSGVQETQY	12	TRBJ2-5	TRBV19